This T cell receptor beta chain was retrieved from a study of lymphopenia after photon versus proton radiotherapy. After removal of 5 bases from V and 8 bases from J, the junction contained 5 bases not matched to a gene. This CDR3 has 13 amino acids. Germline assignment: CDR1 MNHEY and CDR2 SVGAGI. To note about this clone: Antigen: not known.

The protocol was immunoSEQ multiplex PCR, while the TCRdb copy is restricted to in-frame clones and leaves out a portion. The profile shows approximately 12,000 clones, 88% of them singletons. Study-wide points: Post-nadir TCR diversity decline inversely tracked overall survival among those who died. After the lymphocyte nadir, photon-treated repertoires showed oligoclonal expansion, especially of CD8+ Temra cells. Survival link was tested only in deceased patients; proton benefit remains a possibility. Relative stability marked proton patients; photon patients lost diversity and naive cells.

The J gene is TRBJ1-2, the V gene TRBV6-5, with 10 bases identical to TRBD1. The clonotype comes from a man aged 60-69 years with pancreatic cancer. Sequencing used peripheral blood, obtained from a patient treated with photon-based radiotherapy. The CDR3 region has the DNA TGTGCCAGCAGTGCCCCGACAGGGGGCGGCTACACCTTC. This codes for CASSAPTGGGYTF.